Sequencing of this T cell receptor (beta chain) was carried out in a study of cytomegalovirus exposure and HLA in healthy donors. TCRdb's copy holds only in-frame clones and misses some; the assay was immunoSEQ multiplex PCR. In the table there are some 110,000 clones, roughly nine tenths of which are singletons. Germline V gives CDR1 SGDLS, CDR2 YYNGEE. The CDR3 is made up of 16 amino acids. V was cut by 4 bases and J by 5 bases, with 21 bases left in between. The origin of this receptor is a man aged 18-30 years in good health and CMV-seropositive. Sequences were obtained from PBMCs. This sequence joins TRBV9 and TRBJ2-5; weak D call: TRBD2 (7 bases). The DNA for the CDR3 is TGTGCCAGCAGCCCCCTGGCGGGGGCCCTGGGGGAGACCCAGTACTTC. Protein sequence: CASSPLAGALGETQYF.